This TCR beta chain is drawn from a study of blood T cell repertoires in COVID-19. Original processing notes: Estimation of nucleated cell counts was performed using reference gene primer amplification. TCRdb's table, derived via immunoSEQ multiplex PCR, lists solely in-frame clones and lacks some. V and J calls and clone size follow that table, whereas D and trimming were derived from the DNA. The sample shows hundreds of thousands of clones, 70% to 90% of them seen only once. V was cut by 0 bases and J by 2 bases, with 8 bases left in between. Germline V gives CDR1 LGHDT, CDR2 YNNKEL (reference sequence). CDR3 length: 14 amino acids.

Source material: peripheral blood. V usage is TRBV3-1 (or the pseudogene TRBV3-2) and J usage is TRBJ2-7, with D unclear. The receptor was isolated from a woman between 18 and 30 years old who had recovered from COVID-19. In nucleotides, the CDR3 is TGTGCCAGCAGCCAAGATTTTACAACCTACGAGCAGTACTTC. Its protein product is CASSQDFTTYEQYF.